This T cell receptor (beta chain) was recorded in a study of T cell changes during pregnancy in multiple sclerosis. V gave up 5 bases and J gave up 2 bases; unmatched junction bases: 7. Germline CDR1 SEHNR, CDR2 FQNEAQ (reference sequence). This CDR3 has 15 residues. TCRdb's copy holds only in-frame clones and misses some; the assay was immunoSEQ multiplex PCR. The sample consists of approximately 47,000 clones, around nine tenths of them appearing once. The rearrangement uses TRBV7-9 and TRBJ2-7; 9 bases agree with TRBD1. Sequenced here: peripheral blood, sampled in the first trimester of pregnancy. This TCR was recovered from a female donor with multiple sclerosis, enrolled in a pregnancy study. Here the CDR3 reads CASSRDRGGTYEQYF. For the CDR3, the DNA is TGTGCCAGCAGCCGAGACAGGGGGGGGACCTACGAGCAGTACTTC.